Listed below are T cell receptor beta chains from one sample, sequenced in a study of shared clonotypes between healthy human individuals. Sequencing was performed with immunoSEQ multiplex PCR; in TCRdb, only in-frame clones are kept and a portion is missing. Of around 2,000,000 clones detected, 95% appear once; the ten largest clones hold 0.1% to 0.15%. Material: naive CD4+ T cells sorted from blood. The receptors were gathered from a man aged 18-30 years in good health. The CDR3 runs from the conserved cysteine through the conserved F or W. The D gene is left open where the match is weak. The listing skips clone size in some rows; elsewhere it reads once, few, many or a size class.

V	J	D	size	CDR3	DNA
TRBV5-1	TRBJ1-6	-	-	CASSLGPQGNSPLHF	TGCGCCAGCAGCTTGGGACCCCAGGGCAATTCACCCCTCCACTTT
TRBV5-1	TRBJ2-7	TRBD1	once	CASSVPLGQNSYEQYF	TGCGCCAGCAGCGTGCCATTGGGACAGAACTCCTACGAGCAGTACTTC
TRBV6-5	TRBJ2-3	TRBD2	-	CASSYVRGGTDTQYF	TGTGCCAGCAGTTACGTGAGGGGAGGGACAGATACGCAGTATTTT
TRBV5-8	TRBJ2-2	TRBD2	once	CASSFSGRAVGELFF	TGTGCCAGCAGCTTCAGCGGGAGGGCCGTCGGGGAGCTGTTTTTT
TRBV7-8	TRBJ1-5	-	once	CASSYASDQPQHF	TGTGCCAGCAGCTACGCGAGTGATCAGCCCCAGCATTTT
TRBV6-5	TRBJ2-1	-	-	CASSYSGYNEQFF	TGTGCCAGCAGTTACTCAGGATACAATGAGCAGTTCTTC
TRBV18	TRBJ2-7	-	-	CASSPIQEPSFYEQYF	TGTGCCAGCTCACCTATTCAGGAGCCGTCCTTTTACGAGCAGTACTTC
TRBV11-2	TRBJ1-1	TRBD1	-	CASSLQQGVFF	TGTGCCAGCAGCTTGCAACAGGGGGTTTTCTTT
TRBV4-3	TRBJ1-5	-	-	CASSQDFGPQPQHF	TGCGCCAGCAGCCAAGATTTTGGGCCTCAGCCCCAGCATTTT
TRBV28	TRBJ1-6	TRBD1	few	CASRSGRTGVSPLHF	TGTGCCAGCAGATCGGGGAGGACAGGGGTTTCACCCCTCCACTTT
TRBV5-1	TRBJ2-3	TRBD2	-	CASLAGAGDTQYF	TGCGCCAGCCTAGCGGGGGCCGGAGATACGCAGTATTTT
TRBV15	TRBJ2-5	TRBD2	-	CATSPRLAGAGETQYF	TGTGCCACCAGCCCGCGACTAGCGGGGGCCGGGGAGACCCAGTACTTC
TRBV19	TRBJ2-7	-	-	CASSMAGDNEQYF	TGTGCCAGTAGTATGGCAGGGGACAACGAGCAGTACTTC
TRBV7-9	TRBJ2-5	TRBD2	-	CVSSLGEGPGYF	TGTGTCAGCAGCTTAGGGGAGGGGCCGGGGTACTTC
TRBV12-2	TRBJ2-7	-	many	CASRLARQGIHHEQYF	TGTGCAAGTCGCTTAGCCCGACAGGGGATACACCACGAGCAGTACTTC
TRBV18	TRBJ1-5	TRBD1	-	CASSLTYLDRGSGQPQHF	TGTGCCAGCTCACTCACATACCTAGACAGGGGTTCGGGTCAGCCCCAGCATTTT
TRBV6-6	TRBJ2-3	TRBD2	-	CASSLAGQSTDTQYF	TGTGCCAGCAGTTTAGCGGGGCAAAGCACAGATACGCAGTATTTT
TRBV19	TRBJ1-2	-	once	CASSISETGGYTF	TGTGCCAGTAGTATCTCGGAAACTGGTGGCTACACCTTC
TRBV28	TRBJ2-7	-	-	CASSLWGSEQYF	TGTGCCAGCAGTTTATGGGGGTCTGAGCAGTACTTC
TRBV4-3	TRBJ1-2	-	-	CASSRGTIDGYTF	TGCGCCAGCAGCCGAGGGACGATCGATGGCTACACCTTC
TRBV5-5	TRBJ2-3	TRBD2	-	CASSLFLGTSVADTQYF	TGTGCCAGCAGCTTGTTTTTAGGGACTAGCGTCGCAGATACGCAGTATTTT
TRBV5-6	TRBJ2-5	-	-	CASSLYHRVETQYF	TGTGCCAGCAGCTTGTACCACAGGGTTGAGACCCAGTACTTC